The 9 T cell receptor beta chains below were found in one sample sequenced in a study of T cells after yellow fever vaccination. TCRdb reanalysed the 5' RACE reads using MiXCR and keeps one entry per CDR3 protein. The repertoire includes about 300,000 distinct CDR3 sequences, about 10% of them detected once, and around 3.1% sits in the top ten. The material was CD4+ T cells sorted from PBMCs, obtained 5 days after the yellow fever booster vaccination. The receptors were gathered from a man aged 18 to 30 who received the YFV17D yellow fever vaccine.

V usage is TRBV7-2 and J usage is TRBJ2-6, with D unclear. Germline CDR1 is SGHTA and CDR2 is FQGNSA. CDR3 length: 13 residues. Trimming took off 4 bases at V and 5 bases at J, with 6 bases between the two ends. The CDR3 sequence is CASSSSRANVLTF. The CDR3 DNA sequence: TGTGCCAGCAGCTCGAGTCGGGCCAACGTCCTGACTTTC.

This clonotype was detected a few times. The chain carries TRBV4-2 and TRBJ2-5; TRBD2 matches 10 bases. Germline loops: CDR1 LGHNA, CDR2 YNFKEQ. Losses at the gene ends were 0 bases for V and 1 base for J; bases not matched to a gene: 2. The CDR3 consists of 16 residues. CDR3 coding DNA: TGTGCCAGCAGCCAAGAGAAGCGGGGGGGCCAAGAGACCCAGTACTTC. This translates into CASSQEKRGGQETQYF.

This clonotype was seen only a few times. V usage is TRBV7-3 and J usage is TRBJ2-3, with 7 bases lining up with TRBD2. The CDR3 spans 16 residues. Germline trimming cut 1 base from V and 3 bases from J; bases unmatched to any gene: 7. Germline V gene lookup returns CDR1 SGHTA and CDR2 FQGTGA. As DNA, the CDR3 is TGTGCCAGCAGCTTAATGGCGGGGGAGCCGACAGATACGCAGTATTTT. Its protein product is CASSLMAGEPTDTQYF.

This clonotype was detected only a few times. This chain connects TRBV20-1 to TRBJ1-5; D call uncertain. The CDR3 extends over 12 amino acids. The V gene lost 6 bases and the J gene lost 1 base, with 7 bases spanning the gap. Per the germline V gene, CDR1 is DFQATT and CDR2 is SNEGSKA (reference sequence). The CDR3 sequence is CSAPTSNQPQHF. CDR3 sequence (DNA): TGCAGTGCACCCACAAGCAATCAGCCCCAGCATTTT.

V is TRBV21-1 and J is TRBJ1-5. TRBV21-1 corresponds to a pseudogene. This CDR3 contains 16 residues. CDR3 bases: TGTGCCAGCAGCAAAGCCCGGACTGGTGACAATCAGCCCCAGCATTTT. This encodes CASSKARTGDNQPQHF.

This clonotype was counted a few times. The chain joins TRBV2 to TRBJ1-6; TRBD1 matches at 7 bases. Germline CDR1 is SNHLY and CDR2 is FYNNEI. The CDR3 extends over 14 amino acids. V lost 4 bases, J lost 10 bases, and 7 bases stayed unmatched. CDR3 DNA sequence: TGTGCCAGCAGTGCGCAGGGGGGAGCCTCACCCCTCCACTTT. Translating it yields CASSAQGGASPLHF.

This clonotype has only a few counts. The chain joins TRBV24-1 to TRBJ2-2, with D maybe TRBD1 (6 bases). The germline V and J ends were trimmed by 6 bases and 6 bases, with 13 bases remaining between them. Germline values: CDR1 KGHDR, CDR2 SFDVKD. The CDR3 runs to 14 residues. CDR3 in amino acids: CATSLTRGSGELFF. CDR3 nucleotides: TGTGCCACCAGTCTCACTAGGGGGTCCGGGGAGCTGTTTTTT.

The chain couples TRBV27 to TRBJ2-1; TRBD1 matches 8 bases. Unmatched junction bases numbered 7, after V lost 5 bases and J lost 4 bases. This CDR3 contains 15 residues. The germline V gene has CDR1 MNHEY and CDR2 SMNVEV (reference sequence). Written as DNA, the CDR3 is TGTGCCAGCAGTGGGTCTTGGACAGGGTACAATGAGCAGTTCTTC. Protein: CASSGSWTGYNEQFF.

This clonotype was observed a few times. This chain links TRBV7-2 with TRBJ2-3, with D possibly being TRBD2 (6 bases). Per germline, CDR1 SGHTA and CDR2 FQGNSA. V was clipped by 4 bases and J by 2 bases, with 13 bases between them. The CDR3 is 15 amino acids. CDR3: CASSYGGYPTDTQYF. The CDR3 DNA sequence: TGTGCCAGCAGCTACGGAGGGTACCCCACAGATACGCAGTATTTT.